A selection of T cell receptor beta chains follows, all from one sample in a study of cytomegalovirus exposure and HLA in healthy donors. TCRdb's table, derived via immunoSEQ multiplex PCR, lists solely in-frame clones and lacks some. Here the sample spans about 180,000 clones, about 80% being singletons. The specimen sequenced was PBMCs. The receptors shown here come from a man aged 18-30 years in good health and CMV-seronegative. The CDR3 runs from the conserved cysteine through the conserved F or W. The order of the fields is CDR3 length, V gene, J gene, D gene, clone size, CDR3 DNA, CDR3 protein. D genes are given only for firm matches. Not every row has a clone size; where given, it reads once, few, many or a size class.

len: 14
v_gene: TRBV4-1
j_gene: TRBJ2-1
d_gene: TRBD2
abundance: -
CDR3nt: TGCGCCAGCAGCCACCAACGGGAGGGCTATGAGCAGTTCTTC
CDR3aa: CASSHQREGYEQFF

len: 14
v_gene: TRBV2
j_gene: TRBJ1-1
d_gene: -
abundance: -
CDR3nt: TGTGCCAGCAGTGAGACTACAGGGTTCGCTGAAGCTTTCTTT
CDR3aa: CASSETTGFAEAFF

len: 14
v_gene: TRBV28
j_gene: TRBJ2-1
d_gene: TRBD2
abundance: -
CDR3nt: TGTGCCAGCACCCCTAGTGGCCTAGCGGACGAGCAGTTCTTC
CDR3aa: CASTPSGLADEQFF

len: 15
v_gene: TRBV6-5
j_gene: TRBJ2-7
d_gene: TRBD1
abundance: -
CDR3nt: TGTGCCAGCAGTTACCGGGACAGACAGGGATACGAGCAGTACTTC
CDR3aa: CASSYRDRQGYEQYF

len: 15
v_gene: TRBV27
j_gene: TRBJ2-7
d_gene: TRBD2
abundance: -
CDR3nt: TGTGCCAGCAGTTTAGGATTAGCGGGATCGTACGAGCAGTACTTC
CDR3aa: CASSLGLAGSYEQYF

len: 13
v_gene: TRBV6-5
j_gene: TRBJ2-7
d_gene: TRBD1
abundance: -
CDR3nt: TGTGCCAGCAGTCGGACAGGGGTGGACGAGCAGTACTTC
CDR3aa: CASSRTGVDEQYF

len: 14
v_gene: TRBV27
j_gene: TRBJ1-1
d_gene: -
abundance: -
CDR3nt: TGTGCCAGCAGTCCCCGGGTGGTCTACACTGAAGCTTTCTTT
CDR3aa: CASSPRVVYTEAFF

len: 11
v_gene: TRBV6-1
j_gene: TRBJ2-1
d_gene: -
abundance: -
CDR3nt: TGTGCCAGCACTCAGAACAATGAGCAGTTCTTC
CDR3aa: CASTQNNEQFF

len: 16
v_gene: TRBV5-6
j_gene: TRBJ2-3
d_gene: TRBD1
abundance: -
CDR3nt: TGTGCCAGCAGCGGTGGGACAGGGGGCTGGCCAGATACGCAGTATTTT
CDR3aa: CASSGGTGGWPDTQYF

len: 15
v_gene: TRBV5-1
j_gene: TRBJ1-1
d_gene: -
abundance: -
CDR3nt: TGCGCCAGCAGCTTGGGGGTTGGGCTGAACACTGAAGCTTTCTTT
CDR3aa: CASSLGVGLNTEAFF

len: 14
v_gene: TRBV9
j_gene: TRBJ1-1
d_gene: -
abundance: -
CDR3nt: TGTGCCAGCAGCGTTGAGACAGAGAACACTGAAGCTTTCTTT
CDR3aa: CASSVETENTEAFF

len: 16
v_gene: TRBV4-2
j_gene: TRBJ2-3
d_gene: -
abundance: -
CDR3nt: TGTGCCAGCAGCCAAGACCCCGGGTTCGGGGCAGATACGCAGTATTTT
CDR3aa: CASSQDPGFGADTQYF

len: 15
v_gene: TRBV4-2
j_gene: TRBJ1-1
d_gene: -
abundance: -
CDR3nt: TGTGCCAGCAGCCACGCTGGAAATCAGGGTACTGAAGCTTTCTTT
CDR3aa: CASSHAGNQGTEAFF

len: 19
v_gene: TRBV19
j_gene: TRBJ2-3
d_gene: -
abundance: -
CDR3nt: TGTGCCAGTAGTATCCCAACCTGGGAGCTCAACTCCCCCACAGATACGCAGTATTTT
CDR3aa: CASSIPTWELNSPTDTQYF

len: 11
v_gene: TRBV2
j_gene: TRBJ2-7
d_gene: -
abundance: -
CDR3nt: TGTGCCAGCAGACAGGGAGGGGATCAGTACTTC
CDR3aa: CASRQGGDQYF

len: 16
v_gene: TRBV21-1
j_gene: TRBJ1-2
d_gene: -
abundance: once
CDR3nt: TGTGCCAGCAGCAGAAAGACAGGGCGATCTAACTATGGCTACACCTTC
CDR3aa: CASSRKTGRSNYGYTF

len: 15
v_gene: TRBV19
j_gene: TRBJ1-5
d_gene: TRBD1
abundance: once
CDR3nt: TGTGCCAGTAGTACCCGGGACAGGGGTGGCCAGCCCCAGCATTTT
CDR3aa: CASSTRDRGGQPQHF

len: 15
v_gene: TRBV18
j_gene: TRBJ2-1
d_gene: -
abundance: -
CDR3nt: TGTGCCAGCTCGGCCGGGAAAGCCTTTTACAATGAGCAGTTCTTC
CDR3aa: CASSAGKAFYNEQFF

len: 16
v_gene: TRBV27
j_gene: TRBJ2-7
d_gene: -
abundance: once
CDR3nt: TGTGCCAGCAGTTTATCCTCCGGGACAAGGGGTTACGAGCAGTACTTC
CDR3aa: CASSLSSGTRGYEQYF

len: 16
v_gene: TRBV7-9
j_gene: TRBJ2-1
d_gene: TRBD2
abundance: -
CDR3nt: TGTGCCAGCAGCTTACCCACTAGCGGGGGAGAGAATGAGCAGTTCTTC
CDR3aa: CASSLPTSGGENEQFF

len: 16
v_gene: TRBV6-5
j_gene: TRBJ1-1
d_gene: -
abundance: -
CDR3nt: TGTGCCAGCAGTTACAACTTCGGGGAGGGGAACACTGAAGCTTTCTTT
CDR3aa: CASSYNFGEGNTEAFF

len: 15
v_gene: TRBV2
j_gene: TRBJ1-3
d_gene: -
abundance: few
CDR3nt: TGTGCCAGCAGTAGAGACAAATTCTCTGGAAACACCATATATTTT
CDR3aa: CASSRDKFSGNTIYF

len: 19
v_gene: TRBV7-9
j_gene: TRBJ1-3
d_gene: TRBD1
abundance: -
CDR3nt: TGTGCCAGCACCTTAACATGGGACAGGGGTCCCCCCTCTGGAAACACCATATATTTT
CDR3aa: CASTLTWDRGPPSGNTIYF

len: 17
v_gene: TRBV5-1
j_gene: TRBJ1-1
d_gene: -
abundance: -
CDR3nt: TGCGCCAGCAGCCCGACAAGACAGACCGCCCTGAACACTGAAGCTTTCTTT
CDR3aa: CASSPTRQTALNTEAFF

len: 15
v_gene: TRBV6-6
j_gene: TRBJ2-5
d_gene: TRBD2
abundance: -
CDR3nt: TGTGCCAGCAGTTACCTGGCGGGGGGCCAAGAGACCCAGTACTTC
CDR3aa: CASSYLAGGQETQYF

len: 14
v_gene: TRBV19
j_gene: TRBJ2-7
d_gene: -
abundance: -
CDR3nt: TGTGCCAGTACCCCAAGGTTAGGACAGTACGAGCAGTACTTC
CDR3aa: CASTPRLGQYEQYF

len: 20
v_gene: TRBV4-3
j_gene: TRBJ2-3
d_gene: TRBD2
abundance: -
CDR3nt: TGCGCCAGCAGCCAATACAATTTAGCGGGAGGGCCGACCGTCCGAGATACGCAGTATTTT
CDR3aa: CASSQYNLAGGPTVRDTQYF

len: 16
v_gene: TRBV7-9
j_gene: TRBJ1-4
d_gene: -
abundance: -
CDR3nt: TGTGCCAGCAGCTATGCCCCTCCTGGGGGCGGGGAAAAACTGTTTTTT
CDR3aa: CASSYAPPGGGEKLFF

len: 13
v_gene: TRBV6-1
j_gene: TRBJ2-4
d_gene: -
abundance: -
CDR3nt: TGTGCCAGCAGTGAGGCGGCTTTAAGCATTCAGTACTTC
CDR3aa: CASSEAALSIQYF

len: 14
v_gene: TRBV6-5
j_gene: TRBJ2-3
d_gene: -
abundance: -
CDR3nt: TGTGCCAGCAGTTATGTGGCATCTCAGGATACGCAGTATTTT
CDR3aa: CASSYVASQDTQYF

len: 15
v_gene: TRBV6-5
j_gene: TRBJ1-1
d_gene: -
abundance: -
CDR3nt: TGTGCCAGCAGTTACTCGACAGCCTGGGGGGCTGAAGCTTTCTTT
CDR3aa: CASSYSTAWGAEAFF

len: 14
v_gene: TRBV7-3
j_gene: TRBJ2-1
d_gene: TRBD2
abundance: -
CDR3nt: TGTGCCAGCAGGGCGGGCGGGAGGGCCGATGAGCAGTTCTTC
CDR3aa: CASRAGGRADEQFF

len: 15
v_gene: TRBV28
j_gene: TRBJ2-1
d_gene: -
abundance: -
CDR3nt: TGTGCCAGCAGTCCCGTAGCGTTAGTAGGCAATGAGCAGTTCTTC
CDR3aa: CASSPVALVGNEQFF

len: 18
v_gene: TRBV21-1
j_gene: TRBJ2-3
d_gene: -
abundance: -
CDR3nt: TGTGCCAGCAGCAATCGGCCTAGCGGTGGGGCGGGCCCAGATACGCAGTATTTT
CDR3aa: CASSNRPSGGAGPDTQYF

len: 11
v_gene: TRBV20-1
j_gene: TRBJ1-2
d_gene: -
abundance: -
CDR3nt: TGCAGGACAGAGAATAGATATGGCTACACCTTC
CDR3aa: CRTENRYGYTF

len: 15
v_gene: TRBV6-1
j_gene: TRBJ1-6
d_gene: TRBD1
abundance: -
CDR3nt: TGTGCCAGCACTACGGACAGGCTCTATAATTCACCCCTCCACTTT
CDR3aa: CASTTDRLYNSPLHF

len: 14
v_gene: TRBV10-3
j_gene: TRBJ1-1
d_gene: -
abundance: -
CDR3nt: TGTGCCACAGGGACACATCCTACGAACACTGAAGCTTTCTTT
CDR3aa: CATGTHPTNTEAFF

len: 15
v_gene: TRBV11-3
j_gene: TRBJ2-7
d_gene: -
abundance: -
CDR3nt: TGTGCCAGCAGCCTTCGCGGGGAGGCGCTCTACGAGCAGTACTTC
CDR3aa: CASSLRGEALYEQYF

len: 17
v_gene: TRBV25-1
j_gene: TRBJ2-3
d_gene: TRBD1
abundance: -
CDR3nt: TGTGCCAGCAGTCCTAGGGGGACAGGCTCCAGCACAGATACGCAGTATTTT
CDR3aa: CASSPRGTGSSTDTQYF

len: 13
v_gene: TRBV7-9
j_gene: TRBJ2-5
d_gene: -
abundance: -
CDR3nt: TGTGCCAGCAGCGCTCAGGGGACGGAGACCCAGTACTTC
CDR3aa: CASSAQGTETQYF

len: 10
v_gene: TRBV11-2
j_gene: TRBJ1-1
d_gene: -
abundance: -
CDR3nt: TGTGCCAGCAGCCGGACTGAAGCTTTCTTT
CDR3aa: CASSRTEAFF

len: 14
v_gene: TRBV7-2
j_gene: TRBJ2-5
d_gene: TRBD2
abundance: -
CDR3nt: TGTGCCAGCAGCTTACTAGCGGGTCTAGAGACCCAGTACTTC
CDR3aa: CASSLLAGLETQYF

len: 14
v_gene: TRBV5-1
j_gene: TRBJ2-7
d_gene: -
abundance: -
CDR3nt: TGCGCCAGCAGCTCGGGACTTCACCCCTACGAGCAGTACTTC
CDR3aa: CASSSGLHPYEQYF

len: 17
v_gene: TRBV7-6
j_gene: TRBJ2-2
d_gene: -
abundance: -
CDR3nt: TGTGCCAGCAGCCCCCGCGGGGTGGGGGCGAACACCGGGGAGCTGTTTTTT
CDR3aa: CASSPRGVGANTGELFF

len: 10
v_gene: TRBV29-1
j_gene: TRBJ2-5
d_gene: -
abundance: once
CDR3nt: TGCAGCGGAGCCCAAGAGACCCAGTACTTC
CDR3aa: CSGAQETQYF

len: 12
v_gene: TRBV12-5
j_gene: TRBJ1-1
d_gene: -
abundance: -
CDR3nt: TGTGCTAGTGTCGAACCCCAGGGGGAAGCTTTCTTT
CDR3aa: CASVEPQGEAFF

len: 13
v_gene: TRBV6-5
j_gene: TRBJ2-7
d_gene: TRBD1
abundance: few
CDR3nt: TGTGCCAGCCAACGGGACAGGGCGGGCGAGCAGTACTTC
CDR3aa: CASQRDRAGEQYF

len: 15
v_gene: TRBV7-6
j_gene: TRBJ2-7
d_gene: -
abundance: few
CDR3nt: TGTGCCAGCAGCTTAGAGGACAACCACTCCTACGAGCAGTACTTC
CDR3aa: CASSLEDNHSYEQYF

len: 16
v_gene: TRBV19
j_gene: TRBJ2-1
d_gene: TRBD1
abundance: -
CDR3nt: TGTGCCAGTACTCGCTCCGGGACAGGGGGCTCTGGTGAGCAGTTCTTC
CDR3aa: CASTRSGTGGSGEQFF

len: 13
v_gene: TRBV2
j_gene: TRBJ1-3
d_gene: -
abundance: few
CDR3nt: TGTGCCGCGGGGGCAGGACCAGGAAACACCATATATTTT
CDR3aa: CAAGAGPGNTIYF

len: 14
v_gene: TRBV6-5
j_gene: TRBJ2-1
d_gene: TRBD1
abundance: -
CDR3nt: TGTGCCAGCAGTTACGGGACAGGCTACAATGAGCAGTTCTTC
CDR3aa: CASSYGTGYNEQFF

len: 14
v_gene: TRBV6-5
j_gene: TRBJ1-2
d_gene: TRBD1
abundance: -
CDR3nt: TGTGCCAGCAGTCCAGGACAGGGGCAGGGGGGCTACACCTTC
CDR3aa: CASSPGQGQGGYTF

len: 15
v_gene: TRBV2
j_gene: TRBJ2-2
d_gene: TRBD1
abundance: -
CDR3nt: TGTGCCAGCAGTGAGCGGGACAGGGTCACCGGGGAGCTGTTTTTT
CDR3aa: CASSERDRVTGELFF

len: 12
v_gene: TRBV2
j_gene: TRBJ1-4
d_gene: TRBD1
abundance: -
CDR3nt: TGTGCCACACAGGGACAGAGGGAAAAACTGTTTTTT
CDR3aa: CATQGQREKLFF

len: 16
v_gene: TRBV19
j_gene: TRBJ1-4
d_gene: TRBD1
abundance: once
CDR3nt: TGTGCCAGTACCATCGGACAGGGAGGCAGTATCGGAAAACTGTTTTTT
CDR3aa: CASTIGQGGSIGKLFF

len: 15
v_gene: TRBV19
j_gene: TRBJ2-2
d_gene: TRBD2
abundance: -
CDR3nt: TGTGCCAGTAGTATAGTACTAGCGGGAGTGGGGGAGCTGTTTTTT
CDR3aa: CASSIVLAGVGELFF

len: 15
v_gene: TRBV6-5
j_gene: TRBJ2-1
d_gene: TRBD2
abundance: -
CDR3nt: TGTGCCAGCAGCCGACTAGCGGGAGGGGACAATGAGCAGTTCTTC
CDR3aa: CASSRLAGGDNEQFF

len: 15
v_gene: TRBV2
j_gene: TRBJ2-2
d_gene: TRBD2
abundance: -
CDR3nt: TGTGCCAGCAGTATCCGGACTAGCGGGTTCGGGGAGCTGTTTTTT
CDR3aa: CASSIRTSGFGELFF

len: 15
v_gene: TRBV7-3
j_gene: TRBJ2-1
d_gene: TRBD1
abundance: once
CDR3nt: TGTGCCAGCAGCTCACAGGGGGCGGCGAACAATGAGCAGTTCTTC
CDR3aa: CASSSQGAANNEQFF

len: 14
v_gene: TRBV29-1
j_gene: TRBJ1-2
d_gene: TRBD1
abundance: once
CDR3nt: TGCAGCGCCGACAGGGGTTTGGTTTACGGTGGCTACACCTTC
CDR3aa: CSADRGLVYGGYTF